The present TCR gamma chain was sequenced within a study of γδ T cells in repeated Plasmodium falciparum infection. Study at large: Over roughly 600 days, donors received four mosquito-bite P. falciparum NF54 infections. Malian repertoires were sampled cross-sectionally without transmission and longitudinally through febrile malaria.

Ten or more counts support this clone. This likely came from a read error, as a far larger clone is one base away. It is unclear where the CDR3 begins or ends on the DNA, so no DNA is shown, and the CDR3 is as TCRdb lists it. In the same sample, other DNA sequences code for this CDR3. Each sorted gammadelta sample had TRG and TRD chains sequenced. With CATT, TCRdb re-called clones from the multiplex PCR reads. The table includes around 24,000 gamma-chain clones, about 3% detected once. Sequenced: gamma-delta T cells from blood. This clonotype was obtained from a pool of human donors (malaria-infected and uninfected, not separated).

CDR3 protein: CALWEVQGAARNSLAVEQHLLSQVSIGRIQHF. J gene calling gave no result, while the V gene is TRGV9. From germline, CDR1 is GITISATS and CDR2 ISYDGTV (reference sequence). The CDR3 totals 32 residues, both ends included.